One sample yielded the 22 T cell receptor beta chains listed below, sequenced in a study of T cells in Graves' hyperthyroidism and ophthalmopathy. Amplification of TCR beta CDR3 regions was performed using RNA transcripts as template. The HTBI primer set was used in a first-round RT-PCR of the TCR CDR3. TCRdb itself ran the multiplex PCR reads through MiXCR, one entry per CDR3 protein. The sample has some 490,000 distinct CDR3 sequences; roughly 23% are singletons. Input material: blood. The receptors here all came from a woman between 65 and 79 years old with Graves' ophthalmopathy.

At least ten counts were recorded for this clonotype. This chain links TRBV28 with TRBJ2-2; no clear D gene. V was pared by 4 bases and J by 0 bases, with 12 bases between. The CDR3 runs 16 residues. The V gene's germline CDR1 is MDHEN and CDR2 SYDVKM. The CDR3 spells CASSSLGSSNTGELFF. Written as DNA, the CDR3 is TGTGCCAGCAGTTCCTTGGGGTCTTCGAACACCGGGGAGCTGTTTTTT.

This chain connects TRBV30 to TRBJ1-1; D possibly corresponds to TRBD1 (6 bases). Per the germline V gene, CDR1 is GTSNPN and CDR2 is SVGIG (reference sequence). Trimming took off 4 bases at V and 1 base at J, with 16 bases between the two ends. This CDR3 is 15 amino acids long. The CDR3 DNA reads as TGTGCCTGGACCCGAATAGGGGGGGGGAACACTGAAGCTTTCTTT. Translated: CAWTRIGGGNTEAFF.

This clonotype was observed a few times. For the CDR3, the DNA is TGTGCCAGCCTCCGCGGAACCGGGGAGCTGTTTTTT. Translated: CASLRGTGELFF. The chain combines TRBV12-3 or TRBV12-4 with TRBJ2-2; D is ambiguous. The CDR3 is made up of 12 amino acids. Trimming cost V 8 bases and J 5 bases, with 9 bases left between them.

V gene TRBV13 combines with J gene TRBJ1-1; no firm D call. The CDR3 loop spans 16 amino acids. The germline gives CDR1 PRHDT, CDR2 FYEKMQ (reference sequence). Trimming removed 0 bases at V and 1 base at J, with 12 bases between. CDR3 in DNA: TGTGCCAGCAGCTTAGGCCGTTCTAAGGCGAACACTGAAGCTTTCTTT. As protein: CASSLGRSKANTEAFF.

The gene calls are TRBV6-6 and TRBJ1-5; no firm D call. This CDR3 contains 15 residues. The germline gives CDR1 MNHNY, CDR2 SVGAGI (reference sequence). V was pared by 0 bases and J by 4 bases, with 10 bases between. The CDR3 protein is CASSYSGTVNQPQHF. DNA for the CDR3: TGTGCCAGCAGTTACTCGGGAACAGTAAATCAGCCCCAGCATTTT.

The chain has TRBV5-5 and TRBJ2-1, with unresolved D. Germline V gene data show CDR1 as SGHKS and CDR2 as YYEKEE (reference sequence). CDR3 length: 15 residues. The germline V and J ends were trimmed by 0 bases and 7 bases, with 14 bases remaining between them. CDR3 coding DNA: TGTGCCAGCAGCTTGGCCGGAACCCAAGAGAATGAGCAGTTCTTC. Its protein product is CASSLAGTQENEQFF.

The CDR3 here is CASSHWRTAHSGNTIYF. In DNA form, the CDR3 reads TGTGCCAGCAGCCACTGGCGGACAGCTCACTCTGGAAACACCATATATTTT. This chain joins TRBV3-1 and TRBJ1-3, with TRBD1 as a possible D gene (6 bases). Trimming removed 3 bases at V and 0 bases at J, with 15 bases between. Germline V gene lookup returns CDR1 LGHDT and CDR2 YNNKEL (reference sequence). There are 17 residues in the CDR3.

For this clonotype: One end of the junction varies from germline; a read error may be responsible. The chain joins TRBV7-2 to TRBJ1-1, with D maybe TRBD1 (6 bases). Germline lookup yields CDR1 SGHTA and CDR2 FQGNSA. This CDR3 region has 17 residues. The CDR3 DNA is TGCGCCAGCAGCCAAGATCCCCGGACAGTGAGCGGAACTGAAGCTTTCTTT. Its translation: CASSQDPRTVSGTEAFF.

At least ten counts were recorded for this clonotype. This chain connects TRBV28 to TRBJ1-2; TRBD1 agrees at 9 bases. Losses at the gene ends were 2 bases for V and 6 bases for J; bases not matched to a gene: 1. Germline CDR1 and CDR2: MDHEN and SYDVKM. CDR3 size: 13 residues. In nucleotides, the CDR3 is TGTGCCAGCAGTTTACGGACAGGGGATGGCTACACCTTC. It yields the protein CASSLRTGDGYTF.

This clonotype was detected ten times or more. The genes are TRBV12-3 or TRBV12-4 and TRBJ1-2, with D unresolved. The CDR3 loop spans 15 amino acids. The germline V and J ends were trimmed by 6 bases and 2 bases, with 16 bases remaining between them. CDR3 in DNA: TGTGCCAGCAGGAACGAGTGGACGGTCAACTATGGCTACACCTTC. Translation gives CASRNEWTVNYGYTF.

This chain connects TRBV28 to TRBJ1-2; 10 nucleotides line up with TRBD1. CDR3 size: 17 residues. V lost 3 bases and J lost 4; bases outside the gene matches: 11. CDR1 is MDHEN, CDR2 SYDVKM, per germline. The DNA of the CDR3 is TGTGCCAGCAGTTTCCGGGACAGGGGCCCTGCTCTCTATGGCTACACCTTC. This translates into CASSFRDRGPALYGYTF.

This clonotype was found a few times. The chain joins TRBV6-1 to TRBJ1-2; D remains unclear. The germline V gene encodes CDR1 MNHNS and CDR2 SASEGT. This CDR3 comprises 10 residues. V was pared by 6 bases and J by 5 bases, with 4 bases between. This chain's CDR3 is CASSQYGYTF. In DNA, the CDR3 is TGTGCCAGCAGCCAGTATGGCTACACCTTC.

This clonotype showed up many times. This rearrangement joins TRBV28 to TRBJ2-5, with TRBD2 as a possible D gene (5 bases). The CDR3 runs 14 residues. The V end lost 3 bases, the J end lost 2 bases, and 10 bases lay between the germline ends. Germline V CDR1 and CDR2: MDHEN, SYDVKM. The CDR3 DNA reads TGTGCCAGCAGTTTTGCGGGTTATCAAGAGACCCAGTACTTC. This codes for CASSFAGYQETQYF.

This clonotype occurred many times. This chain links TRBV27 with TRBJ1-1; D unresolved. The V end was cut by 7 bases, the J end by 1 base, with 10 bases between. In germline, CDR1 is MNHEY, CDR2 SMNVEV (reference sequence). This CDR3 is built from 13 residues. CDR3 in amino acids: CASTATWNTEAFF. The CDR3 region has the DNA TGTGCCAGCACCGCGACCTGGAACACTGAAGCTTTCTTT.

The rearrangement links TRBV20-1 to TRBJ1-1; no clear D gene. CDR1 and CDR2 (germline): DFQATT, SNEGSKA (reference sequence). The CDR3 is 14 amino acids. Trimming cost V 2 bases and J 5 bases, with 15 bases left between them. The CDR3 loop is CSARTLEVGTEAFF. CDR3 sequence (DNA): TGCAGTGCTAGAACTTTGGAGGTTGGGACTGAAGCTTTCTTT.

This chain uses TRBV7-3 with TRBJ2-3, with 9 bases identical to TRBD2. Germline CDR1 SGHTA, CDR2 FQGTGA. J lost 3 bases, V lost 3 bases, and 4 bases had no gene match. This CDR3 has 15 amino acids. The DNA of the CDR3 is TGTGCCAGCAGCTTCGTTAGCGGGAGTACAGATACGCAGTATTTT. It is translated as CASSFVSGSTDTQYF.

The chain combines TRBV4-1 with TRBJ2-2, with D tentatively TRBD1 or TRBD2 (6 bases each). Trimming pared 2 bases from V and 7 bases from J, leaving 17 bases between. Germline-derived CDR1 and CDR2 are MGHRA and YSYEKL. The CDR3 has 16 residues. CDR3 protein: CASSQLPGGGNGELFF. CDR3 DNA: TGCGCCAGCAGCCAACTACCCGGGGGCGGAAACGGGGAGCTGTTTTTT.

The rearrangement joins TRBV5-6 to TRBJ1-1; D not resolved. Looked up from germline, CDR1 is SGHDT and CDR2 is YYEEEE. The ends were cut back, 2 bases at V and 3 bases at J, with 14 bases in the middle. CDR3 length: 15 amino acids. The CDR3 is CASSLDRQGYTEAFF. CDR3 DNA sequence: TGTGCCAGCAGCTTAGACCGCCAAGGGTACACTGAAGCTTTCTTT.

The V gene is TRBV30, the J gene TRBJ2-4, with D unresolved. Germline V gives CDR1 GTSNPN, CDR2 SVGIG (reference sequence). The CDR3 has 11 amino acids. V lost 4 bases and J lost 7, with 8 bases in between. CDR3 DNA: TGTGCCTGGACTCAAGGGAACATTCAGTACTTC. Its protein product is CAWTQGNIQYF.

This clonotype was detected ten times or more. The V and J genes are TRBV7-2 and TRBJ1-2, with a weak D call TRBD1 (5 bases). The germline CDR1 and CDR2 sequences are SGHTA and FQGNSA. The CDR3 totals 14 residues. Trimming left V 0 bases short and J 7 bases short, with 12 bases between. The CDR3 protein is CASSLAAGWGGYTF. CDR3 in DNA: TGTGCCAGCAGCTTAGCGGCAGGGTGGGGTGGCTACACCTTC.

This rearrangement joins TRBV3-2 to TRBJ1-1; no DNA check was done on the table's D call, TRBD1. TRBV3-2 is given as a pseudogene. The CDR3 has 16 amino acids. CDR3 nucleotides: TGTGCCAGCATCCATGAGGGCGACAGGGCGAACACTGAAGCTTTCTTT. Its translation: CASIHEGDRANTEAFF.

The table lists this clonotype with a few counts. At one end the junction does not follow the germline gene, possibly because of a read error. The V call is TRBV10-3, the J call TRBJ1-2; 7 bases fit TRBD1. Germline loops: CDR1 ENHRY, CDR2 SYGVKD. The CDR3 loop spans 13 amino acids. CDR3 residues: CAISESEDRVFSF. DNA for the CDR3: TGTGCCATCAGTGAGTCAGAAGACAGGGTCTTTTCCTTC.